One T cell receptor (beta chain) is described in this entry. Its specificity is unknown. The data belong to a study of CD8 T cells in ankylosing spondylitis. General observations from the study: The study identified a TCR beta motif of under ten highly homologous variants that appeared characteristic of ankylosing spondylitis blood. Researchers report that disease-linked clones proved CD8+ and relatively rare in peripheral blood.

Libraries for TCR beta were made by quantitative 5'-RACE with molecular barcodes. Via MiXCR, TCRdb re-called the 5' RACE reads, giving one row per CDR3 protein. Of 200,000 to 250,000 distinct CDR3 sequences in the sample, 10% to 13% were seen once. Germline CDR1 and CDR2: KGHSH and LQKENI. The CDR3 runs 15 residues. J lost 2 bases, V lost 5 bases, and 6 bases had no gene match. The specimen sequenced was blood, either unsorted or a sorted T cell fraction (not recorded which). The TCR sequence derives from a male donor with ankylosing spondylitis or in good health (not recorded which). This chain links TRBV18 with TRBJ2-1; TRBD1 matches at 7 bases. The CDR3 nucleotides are TGTGCCAGCTCAGTGCTAGGGGGCGCCTACAATGAGCAGTTCTTC. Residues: CASSVLGGAYNEQFF.